The sequence of this TCR beta chain was determined in a study of shared clonotypes between healthy human individuals. Looked up from germline, CDR1 is MNHNS and CDR2 is SASEGT. CDR3 length equals 14 residues. The V gene lost 9 bases and the J gene lost 3 bases, with 15 bases spanning the gap. Profiled with immunoSEQ multiplex PCR; TCRdb holds only in-frame clones, not every one. The table includes some 550,000 clones, 95% to 98% detected once. The sequencing input was naive CD4+ T cells sorted from blood. The subset was: CD45RA+ positively selected. The V call is TRBV6-1, the J call TRBJ1-5, with a possible D match to TRBD1 (6 bases). This TCR was sampled from a woman aged 25 to 39 in good health. The CDR3 protein is CASSRGDYNQPQHF. The CDR3 nucleotides read TGTGCCAGTTCGAGGGGGGACTACAATCAGCCCCAGCATTTT.